This TCR beta chain was identified in a study of shared clonotypes between healthy human individuals. Study-level points and caveats: Approximately 4.6% of naive CD4 clonotypes were common to a few donors. Compared with memory subsets, naive subsets generally had larger estimated richness.

To make CD8 memory, CD45RO+ cells were put together with CCR7-negative CD45RA+ TemRA cells. Worth noting for this clone: The target antigen is unknown.

Each PCR replicate from the sorted subsets contained 150 to 250 ng DNA, which is about 31,000 T cell genomes. Sequenced by immunoSEQ multiplex PCR; TCRdb stores in-frame clones only, minus some. The sample lists some 100,000 clones, roughly 70% occurring once. V lost 2 bases to trimming and J lost 0 bases, with 17 bases between them. This CDR3 is 18 amino acids long. CDR1 and CDR2 (germline): MGHDK, SYGVNS. Sequencing was done on a sample of memory CD8+ T cells sorted from blood. The subset: CD45RO+ cells pooled with CCR7-negative TemRA cells. This receptor was obtained from a woman in her thirties in good health. The rearrangement joins TRBV25-1 to TRBJ2-1; D not certain. The CDR3 DNA reads TGTGCCAGCAGTGAACGGTCTCAGCGCCAGAACTCCTACAATGAGCAGTTCTTC. Translating it yields CASSERSQRQNSYNEQFF.